The sample holds a few counts of the clone carrying this T cell receptor beta chain. The CDR3 consists of 15 residues. Trimming took 7 bases from V and 4 from J, leaving 19 bases between them. Germline-derived CDR1 and CDR2 are LNHNV and YYDKDF (reference sequence). Individuals selected for sequencing had exhibited CD8+CD57+ cell expansion on flow cytometry. The template for TCR beta VDJ and CDR3 sequence profiling was genomic DNA. TCRdb used MiXCR to reprocess the reads, holding one entry per CDR3 protein. Among around 150,000 distinct CDR3 sequences, about two thirds were seen once, and the ten largest hold about 50%. The entry originates in a study of CD8+CD57+ T cells in acquired aplastic anemia.

The sample taken for sequencing was sorted CD4+, CD8+, or CD8+CD57+ T cells (not recorded which) from PBMCs. J is TRBJ2-5 and V is TRBV15; perhaps D is TRBD1 or TRBD2 (5 bases each). The clonotype comes from a human donor with aplastic anemia. CDR3 nucleotides: TGTGCCACCATGGGGGAGATGGGGTCACGAGAGACCCAGTACTTC. This encodes CATMGEMGSRETQYF.